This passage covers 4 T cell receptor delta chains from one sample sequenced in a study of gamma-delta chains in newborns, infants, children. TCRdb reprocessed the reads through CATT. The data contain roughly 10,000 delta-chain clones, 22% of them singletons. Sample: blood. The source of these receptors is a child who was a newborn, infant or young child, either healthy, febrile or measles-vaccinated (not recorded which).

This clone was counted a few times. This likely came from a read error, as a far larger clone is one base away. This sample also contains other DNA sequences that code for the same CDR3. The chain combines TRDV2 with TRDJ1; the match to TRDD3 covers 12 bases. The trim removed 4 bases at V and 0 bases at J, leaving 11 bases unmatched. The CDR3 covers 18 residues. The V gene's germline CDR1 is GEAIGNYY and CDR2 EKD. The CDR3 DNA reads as TGTGCCTGTGATAGGGTTACTGGGGGATACAAAAACACCGATAAACTCATCTTT. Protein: CACDRVTGGYKNTDKLIF.

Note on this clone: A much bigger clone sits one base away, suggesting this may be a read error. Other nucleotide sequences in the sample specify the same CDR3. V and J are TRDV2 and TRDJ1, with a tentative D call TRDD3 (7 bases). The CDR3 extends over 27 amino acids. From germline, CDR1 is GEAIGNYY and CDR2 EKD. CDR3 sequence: CACDTLPSYSSGDIDPPQIPYTDKLIF. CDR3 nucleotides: TGTGCCTGTGACACGCTGCCGTCCTACTCATCCGGGGATATCGATCCTCCACAGATCCCCTACACCGATAAGCTCATCTTT.

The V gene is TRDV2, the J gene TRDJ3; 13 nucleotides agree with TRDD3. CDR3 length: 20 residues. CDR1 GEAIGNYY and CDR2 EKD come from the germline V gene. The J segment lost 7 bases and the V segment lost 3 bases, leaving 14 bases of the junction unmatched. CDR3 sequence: CACDPVRLGDTRDDTRQMFF. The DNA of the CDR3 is TGTGCCTGTGACCCCGTCAGACTGGGGGATACGCGAGACGACACCCGACAGATGTTTTTC.

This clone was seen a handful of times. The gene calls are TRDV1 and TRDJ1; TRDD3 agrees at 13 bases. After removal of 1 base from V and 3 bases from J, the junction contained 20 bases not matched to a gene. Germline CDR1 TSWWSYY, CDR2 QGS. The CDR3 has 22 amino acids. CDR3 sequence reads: CALGEPTRVSHFTGGYADKLIF. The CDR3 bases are TGTGCTCTTGGGGAACCCACCCGGGTCTCTCACTTTACTGGGGGATACGCCGATAAACTCATCTTT.